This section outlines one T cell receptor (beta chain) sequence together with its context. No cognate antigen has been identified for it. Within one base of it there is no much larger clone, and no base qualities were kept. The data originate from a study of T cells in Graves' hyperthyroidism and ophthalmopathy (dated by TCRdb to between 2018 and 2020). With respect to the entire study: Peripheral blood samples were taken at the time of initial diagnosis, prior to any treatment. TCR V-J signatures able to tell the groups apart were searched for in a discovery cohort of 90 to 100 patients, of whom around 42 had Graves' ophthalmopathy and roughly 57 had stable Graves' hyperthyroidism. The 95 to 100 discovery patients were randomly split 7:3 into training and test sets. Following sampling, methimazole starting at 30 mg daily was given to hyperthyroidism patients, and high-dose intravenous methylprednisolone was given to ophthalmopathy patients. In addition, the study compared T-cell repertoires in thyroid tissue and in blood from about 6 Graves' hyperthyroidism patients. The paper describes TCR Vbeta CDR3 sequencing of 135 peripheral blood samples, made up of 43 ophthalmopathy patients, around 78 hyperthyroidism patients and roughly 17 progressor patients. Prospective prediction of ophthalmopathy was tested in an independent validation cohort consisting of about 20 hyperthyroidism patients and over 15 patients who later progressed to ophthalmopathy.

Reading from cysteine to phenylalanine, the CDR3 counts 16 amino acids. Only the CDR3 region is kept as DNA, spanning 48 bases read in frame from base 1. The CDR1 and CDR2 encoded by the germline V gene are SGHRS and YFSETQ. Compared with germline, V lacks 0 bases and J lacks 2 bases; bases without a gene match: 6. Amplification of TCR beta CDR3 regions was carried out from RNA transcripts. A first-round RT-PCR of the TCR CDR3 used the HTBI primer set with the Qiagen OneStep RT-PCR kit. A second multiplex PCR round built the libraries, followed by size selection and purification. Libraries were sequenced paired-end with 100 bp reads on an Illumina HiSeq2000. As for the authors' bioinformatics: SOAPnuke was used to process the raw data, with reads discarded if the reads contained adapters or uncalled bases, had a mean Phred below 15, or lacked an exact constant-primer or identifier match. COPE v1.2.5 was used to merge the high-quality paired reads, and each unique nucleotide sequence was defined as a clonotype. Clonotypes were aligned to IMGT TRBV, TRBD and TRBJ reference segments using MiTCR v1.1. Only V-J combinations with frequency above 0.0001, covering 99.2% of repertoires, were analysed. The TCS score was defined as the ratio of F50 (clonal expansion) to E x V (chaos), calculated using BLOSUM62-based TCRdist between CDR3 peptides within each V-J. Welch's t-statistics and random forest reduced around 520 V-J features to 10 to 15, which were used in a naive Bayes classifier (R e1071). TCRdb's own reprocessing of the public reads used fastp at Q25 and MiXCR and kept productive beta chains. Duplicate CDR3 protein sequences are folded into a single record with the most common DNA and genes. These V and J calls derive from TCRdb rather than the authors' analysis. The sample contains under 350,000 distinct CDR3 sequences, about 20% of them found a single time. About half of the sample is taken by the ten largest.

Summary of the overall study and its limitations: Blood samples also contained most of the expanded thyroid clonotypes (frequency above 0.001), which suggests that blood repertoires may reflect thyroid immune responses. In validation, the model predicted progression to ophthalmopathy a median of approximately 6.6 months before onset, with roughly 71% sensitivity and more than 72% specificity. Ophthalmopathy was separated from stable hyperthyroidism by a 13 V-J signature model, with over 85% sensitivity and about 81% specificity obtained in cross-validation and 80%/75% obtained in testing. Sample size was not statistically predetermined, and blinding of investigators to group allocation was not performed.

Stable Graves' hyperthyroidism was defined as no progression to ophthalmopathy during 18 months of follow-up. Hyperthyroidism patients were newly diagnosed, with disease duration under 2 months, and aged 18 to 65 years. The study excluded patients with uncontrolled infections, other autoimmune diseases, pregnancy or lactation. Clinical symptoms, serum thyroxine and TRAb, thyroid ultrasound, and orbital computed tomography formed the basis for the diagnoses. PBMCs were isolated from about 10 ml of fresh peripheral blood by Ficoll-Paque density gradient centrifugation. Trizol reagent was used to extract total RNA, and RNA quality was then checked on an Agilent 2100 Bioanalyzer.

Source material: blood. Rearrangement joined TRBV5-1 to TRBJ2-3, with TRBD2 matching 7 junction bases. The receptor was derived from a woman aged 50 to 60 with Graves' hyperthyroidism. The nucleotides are TGCGCCAGCAGCTTGGGGGCTAGCGGTATCACAGATACGCAGTATTTT. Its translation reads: CASSLGASGITDTQYF.